Sequencing of this TCR beta chain was carried out in a study of control samples from healthy donors and cancer patients. Here immunoSEQ multiplex PCR was the method, and the copy in TCRdb shows in-frame clones only, minus some. Found here are 150,000 to 200,000 clones, 85% to 95% of them singletons; the top ten hold roughly 1.3%. The CDR3 contains 15 residues. V shed 8 bases, J shed 2 bases, and the junction held 10 bases outside the gene matches. CDR1 and CDR2 from the germline V gene are MNHEY and SVGAGI. The genes are TRBV6-5 and TRBJ1-2; 8 positions match TRBD1. The TCR comes from a young woman in good health. The sequenced sample consisted of blood. The CDR3 DNA is TGTGCCAGCTCATTTACCGACAGGGGAAACTATGGCTACACCTTC. Protein product: CASSFTDRGNYGYTF.